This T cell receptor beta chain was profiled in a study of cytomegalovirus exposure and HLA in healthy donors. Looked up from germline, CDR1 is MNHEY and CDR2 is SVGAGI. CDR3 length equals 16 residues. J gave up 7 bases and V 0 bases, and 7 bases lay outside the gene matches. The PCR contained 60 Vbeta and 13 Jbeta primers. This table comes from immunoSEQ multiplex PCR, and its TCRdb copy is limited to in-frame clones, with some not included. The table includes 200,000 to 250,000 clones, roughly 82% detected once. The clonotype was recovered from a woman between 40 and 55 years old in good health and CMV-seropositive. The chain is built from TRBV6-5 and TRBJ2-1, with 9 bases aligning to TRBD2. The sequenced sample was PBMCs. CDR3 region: CASSYSPSGGRNEQFF. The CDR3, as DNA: TGTGCCAGCAGTTACTCTCCCAGCGGGGGGCGGAATGAGCAGTTCTTC.